The next 31 T cell receptor beta chains were all read from a single sample in a study of patients and donors after allogeneic stem cell transplantation. TCRdb used MiXCR to reprocess the RT-PCR reads, holding one entry per CDR3 protein. The table records about 960,000 distinct CDR3 sequences, approximately 18% of them present only once. The sample consisted of blood, either unsorted or a sorted T cell fraction (not recorded which). Source of these receptors: a human donor who was either an allogeneic HSCT recipient or a stem cell or donor lymphocyte infusion donor (not recorded which). It is not recorded whose cells these are; they may come from a transplant donor.

This clonotype turned up a few times. V is TRBV2 and J is TRBJ1-4, with D perhaps TRBD1 (6 bases). The CDR3 runs to 13 residues. The germline CDR1 and CDR2 sequences are SNHLY and FYNNEI. Deletions cut 7 bases from V and 4 bases from J, with 10 bases between. The CDR3 DNA reads as TGTGCCAGCATTCGGGACATTAATGAAAAACTGTTTTTT. This sequence encodes CASIRDINEKLFF.

This rearrangement joins TRBV7-3 to TRBJ1-5; D is unresolved. The germline gives CDR1 SGHTA, CDR2 FQGTGA. Between the trimmed V and J ends, which lost 5 bases and 6 bases, there was a span of 11 bases. The CDR3 spans 13 residues. The CDR3 sequence is CASSTTLGQPQHF. The CDR3 region has the DNA TGTGCCAGCAGCACAACCCTGGGTCAGCCCCAGCATTTT.

The CDR3 sequence is CSVASRGYTGELFF. DNA of the CDR3: TGCAGCGTTGCCTCGCGGGGGTACACCGGGGAGCTGTTTTTT. The V gene is TRBV29-1, the J gene TRBJ2-2, with 7 positions matching TRBD2. The germline CDR1 and CDR2 sequences are SQVTM and ANQGSEA. The CDR3 is 14 residues long. With V trimmed by 4 bases and J by 3 bases, 5 bases remained unmatched.

The genes are TRBV7-9 and TRBJ1-2; 10 nucleotides line up with TRBD1. V gave up 5 bases and J gave up 4 bases; unmatched junction bases: 4. CDR1 SEHNR and CDR2 FQNEAQ come from the germline V gene (reference sequence). This CDR3 region has 14 residues. CDR3 sequence (DNA): TGTGCCAGCAGCCAGACAGGGGGCCCCTATGGCTACACCTTC. Translated: CASSQTGGPYGYTF.

The gene calls are TRBV6-5 and TRBJ2-7; D is uncertain. Trimming cost V 2 bases and J 2 bases, with 7 bases left between them. Per the germline V gene, CDR1 is MNHEY and CDR2 is SVGAGI. The length of the CDR3 is 13 residues. CDR3 sequence reads: CASSYGNAYEQYF. In nucleotides, the CDR3 is TGTGCCAGCAGTTACGGCAACGCCTACGAGCAGTACTTC.

This clonotype came up a few times. The genes are TRBV7-9 and TRBJ2-2, with 8 bases aligning to TRBD1. The length of the CDR3 is 16 residues. V trimming: 5 bases; J trimming: 4 bases; junction bases outside the gene matches: 9. Germline CDR1 is SEHNR and CDR2 is FQNEAQ (reference sequence). This CDR3 reads CASSPKTGVVTGELFF. The CDR3 DNA sequence: TGTGCCAGCAGCCCAAAGACAGGGGTAGTCACCGGGGAGCTGTTTTTT.

This clonotype showed up just a few times. The chain carries TRBV28 and TRBJ1-2, with 8 bases that match TRBD1. Germline V gives CDR1 MDHEN, CDR2 SYDVKM. CDR3 length: 16 residues. The V gene end was trimmed by 10 bases and the J gene end by 7 bases; junction bases not matched to a gene: 20. Here the CDR3 reads CATQRDRPGRDGGYTF. The CDR3 nucleotides are TGTGCCACCCAGAGGGACAGGCCTGGTAGAGACGGTGGCTACACCTTC.

This chain links TRBV6-1 with TRBJ2-1; 12 bases are a match to TRBD2. With 7 bases clipped from V and 3 bases from J, the junction kept 4 bases outside the gene matches. The CDR3 runs 15 residues. Germline-derived CDR1 and CDR2 are MNHNS and SASEGT. CDR3 sequence: CASTQTSGGYNEQFF. The CDR3 region has the DNA TGTGCCAGCACCCAGACTAGCGGGGGCTACAATGAGCAGTTCTTC.

The rearrangement links TRBV5-1 to TRBJ1-2; tentative D call: TRBD1 (5 bases). Per the germline V gene, CDR1 is SGHRS and CDR2 is YFSETQ. V lost 4 bases and J lost 4, with 17 bases in between. The CDR3 runs 15 residues. In DNA form, the CDR3 reads TGCGCCAGCAGCCCCGGAGGGACCCAGTTCTATGGCTACACCTTC. Residues: CASSPGGTQFYGYTF.

The chain recombines TRBV5-1 with TRBJ1-5; D remains ambiguous. The CDR3 has 16 residues. Germline V CDR1 and CDR2: SGHRS, YFSETQ. Between the trimmed V and J ends, which lost 4 bases and 0 bases, there was a span of 14 bases. CDR3 residues: CASSQDGQYSNQPQHF. The CDR3 DNA follows: TGCGCCAGCAGCCAGGACGGTCAGTATAGCAATCAGCCCCAGCATTTT.

CDR3 region: CASRHGRWGYQPQHF. The CDR3 nucleotides read TGTGCCAGCAGGCATGGGAGATGGGGCTATCAGCCCCAGCATTTT. The chain combines TRBV12-3 or TRBV12-4 with TRBJ1-5; D may be TRBD1 (5 bases). The V end lost 6 bases, the J end lost 5 bases, and 17 bases lay between the germline ends. The CDR3 spans 15 residues.

This clonotype was observed a few times. This rearrangement joins TRBV29-1 to TRBJ1-3; D is undetermined. There are 12 residues in the CDR3. Trimming cost V 5 bases and J 0 bases, with 5 bases left between them. Germline loops: CDR1 SQVTM, CDR2 ANQGSEA. The CDR3 region has the DNA TGCAGCGTTAAGGACTCTGGAAACACCATATATTTT. Amino acids: CSVKDSGNTIYF.

The V and J genes are TRBV5-4 and TRBJ2-3, with no clear D. Germline V CDR1 and CDR2: SGHNT, YYREEE (reference sequence). V lost 4 bases and J 0 bases, leaving 15 bases between the germline ends. CDR3 length: 16 amino acids. CDR3 in amino acids: CASSHPTAPSTDTQYF. In DNA form, the CDR3 reads TGTGCCAGCAGCCATCCTACCGCCCCTAGCACAGATACGCAGTATTTT. Together with reference TRBV5-4 and TRBJ2-3, the CDR3 gives the full variable domain: ETGVTQSPTHLIKTRGQQVTLRCSSQSGHNTVSWYQQALGQGPQFIFQYYREEENGRGNFPPRFSGLQFPNYSSELNVNALELDDSALYLCASSHPTAPSTDTQYFGPGTRLTVL.

V is TRBV24-1 and J is TRBJ2-7; D gene uncertain. Germline V gene data show CDR1 as KGHDR and CDR2 as SFDVKD. The CDR3 loop spans 13 amino acids. V was cut by 3 bases and J by 2 bases, with 7 bases left in between. The CDR3 sequence is CATSDPSTYEQYF. CDR3 coding DNA: TGTGCCACCAGTGATCCATCGACCTACGAGCAGTACTTC.

V and J are TRBV7-8 and TRBJ1-5; D uncertain. This CDR3 is built from 16 residues. Germline CDR1 reads SGHVS; CDR2 reads FQNEAQ. V lost 1 base and J 9 bases, leaving 19 bases between the germline ends. For the CDR3, the DNA is TGTGCCAGCAGCTTAGGTGTGAAGGCGGGAATTGGGCCCCAGCATTTT. Amino acid sequence: CASSLGVKAGIGPQHF. Together with reference TRBV7-8 and TRBJ1-5, the CDR3 gives the full variable domain: GAGVSQSPRYKVAKRGQDVALRCDPISGHVSLFWYQQALGQGPEFLTYFQNEAQLDKSGLPSDRFFAERPEGSVSTLKIQRTQQEDSAVYLCASSLGVKAGIGPQHFGDGTRLSIL.

In this sample, this clonotype turned up many times. The rearrangement links TRBV20-1 to TRBJ1-2, with D hard to call. Germline V gene lookup returns CDR1 DFQATT and CDR2 SNEGSKA (reference sequence). V gave up 1 base and J gave up 0 bases, with 12 bases separating them. The CDR3 sequence is 15 residues long. DNA for the CDR3: TGCAGTGCTAGAGTTACAACGACCTCTAACTATGGCTACACCTTC. Protein: CSARVTTTSNYGYTF.

This clonotype was observed a few times. The gene calls are TRBV29-1 and TRBJ1-2; D uncertain. The CDR3 extends over 13 amino acids. Germline CDR1 reads SQVTM; CDR2 reads ANQGSEA. Between the trimmed V and J ends, which lost 0 bases and 8 bases, there was a span of 13 bases. CDR3 sequence reads: CSVEDRRPGGYTF. As DNA, the CDR3 is TGCAGCGTTGAAGATCGTCGACCGGGAGGCTACACCTTC.

The rearrangement joins TRBV5-1 to TRBJ2-3, with 12 bases lining up with TRBD2. This CDR3 is 15 amino acids long. Trimming removed 4 bases from V and 6 bases from J; junction bases left unmatched: 6. Germline-derived CDR1 and CDR2 are SGHRS and YFSETQ. CDR3 sequence: CASSPSGRASDTQYF. CDR3 in DNA: TGCGCCAGCAGCCCTAGCGGGAGGGCCTCTGATACGCAGTATTTT.

The rearrangement uses TRBV6-1 and TRBJ2-7; D remains ambiguous. CDR3 length: 15 residues. CDR1 MNHNS and CDR2 SASEGT come from the germline V gene. The germline V and J ends were trimmed by 6 bases and 1 base, with 16 bases remaining between them. The CDR3 here is CASSTGSHWSYEQYF. DNA for the CDR3: TGTGCCAGCAGCACCGGGTCCCATTGGTCCTACGAGCAGTACTTC.

This clonotype was counted ten times or more. CDR3 sequence (DNA): TGTGCCAGCAGTTTTGCGGGGCAGAGAAACACTGAAGCTTTCTTT. Protein product: CASSFAGQRNTEAFF. This sequence joins TRBV12-3 or TRBV12-4 and TRBJ1-1; D is possibly TRBD1 (5 bases). V dropped 3 bases and J dropped 2 bases, with 13 bases sitting between them. The CDR3 sequence is 15 residues long.

This chain links TRBV18 with TRBJ2-1; D might be TRBD1 or TRBD2, each matching 5 bases. This CDR3 spans 17 amino acids. V lost 3 bases and J lost 2, with 17 bases in between. Per germline, CDR1 KGHSH and CDR2 LQKENI. The CDR3 DNA reads as TGTGCCAGCTCACCGACCGGTGGGGACCCTACCTACAATGAGCAGTTCTTC. Translated: CASSPTGGDPTYNEQFF.

The V and J genes are TRBV7-3 and TRBJ2-7; either TRBD1 or TRBD2 may supply D (5 bases each). The CDR3 covers 14 residues. Trimming removed 5 bases from V and 9 bases from J, with 20 bases in between. In germline, CDR1 is SGHTA, CDR2 FQGTGA. CDR3 sequence: CASSAGTDPSGQYF. The CDR3 DNA follows: TGTGCCAGCAGCGCCGGGACCGACCCCTCGGGGCAGTACTTC.

This clonotype was seen ten or more times. V and J are TRBV12-3 or TRBV12-4 and TRBJ2-2; maybe TRBD2 (6 bases). Trimming removed 7 bases from V and 6 bases from J, with 15 bases in between. The CDR3 has 14 amino acids. The CDR3 coding sequence is TGTGCCAGCACCTCGGGGGTGGGACCCGGGGAGCTGTTTTTT. Translated: CASTSGVGPGELFF.

The chain recombines TRBV7-9 with TRBJ2-3; 10 bases align to TRBD2. J was trimmed by 5 bases and V by 3 bases; bases with no gene match: 5. Per germline, CDR1 SEHNR and CDR2 FQNEAQ (reference sequence). The length of the CDR3 is 15 residues. The CDR3 sequence: CASSFQLAGEDTQYF. CDR3 bases: TGTGCCAGCAGCTTCCAGCTAGCGGGGGAAGATACGCAGTATTTT.

The rearrangement joins TRBV20-1 to TRBJ1-1; D is unresolved. The CDR3 is 10 amino acids. With 6 bases removed from V and 4 bases from J, the gap between germline ends came to 6 bases. Germline values: CDR1 DFQATT, CDR2 SNEGSKA (reference sequence). CDR3: CSAGLTEAFF. Written as DNA, the CDR3 is TGCAGTGCGGGTCTCACTGAAGCTTTCTTT.

This clonotype was detected only a few times. V usage is TRBV5-8 and J usage is TRBJ2-1; D is ambiguous. The CDR3 covers 14 residues. V was clipped by 4 bases and J by 3 bases, with 11 bases between them. Germline V CDR1 and CDR2: SGHTS, YDEGEE. The CDR3 sequence: CASSIAESYNEQFF. The CDR3 DNA reads as TGTGCCAGCAGCATTGCAGAGAGCTACAATGAGCAGTTCTTC. Based on the CDR3 plus reference TRBV5-8 and TRBJ2-1, the full variable domain is EAGVTQSPTHLIKTRGQQATLRCSPISGHTSVYWYQQALGLGLQFLLWYDEGEERNRGNFPPRFSGRQFPNYSSELNVNALELEDSALYLCASSIAESYNEQFFGPGTRLTVL.

V gene TRBV12-3 or TRBV12-4 combines with J gene TRBJ1-1; TRBD1 agrees at 9 bases. This CDR3 has 10 residues. Trimming cost V 6 bases and J 13 bases; bases outside gene matches: 3. CDR3 residues: CASRDRGRFF. The CDR3 DNA reads TGTGCCAGCAGGGACAGGGGACGTTTCTTT.

The rearrangement joins TRBV5-6 to TRBJ2-1; 12 nucleotides line up with TRBD2. J was trimmed by 2 bases and V by 3 bases; bases with no gene match: 3. The CDR3 is 16 amino acids. Germline values: CDR1 SGHDT, CDR2 YYEEEE. CDR3 region: CASSSTSGRTYNEQFF. DNA for the CDR3: TGTGCCAGCAGCTCAACTAGCGGGAGGACCTACAATGAGCAGTTCTTC.

The chain has TRBV7-9 and TRBJ1-2, with D uncertain. V was shortened by 0 bases and J by 4 bases, with 3 bases between the two germline ends. This CDR3 comprises 12 residues. CDR1 is SEHNR and CDR2 is FQNEAQ in the germline V gene (reference sequence). The DNA of the CDR3 is TGTGCCAGCAGCTTAGCGCCCTATGGCTACACCTTC. This encodes CASSLAPYGYTF. The full variable domain, its missing parts supplied by reference TRBV7-9 and TRBJ1-2, is DTGVSQNPRHKITKRGQNVTFRCDPISEHNRLYWYRQTLGQGPEFLTYFQNEAQLEKSRLLSDRFSAERPKGSFSTLEIQRTEQGDSAMYLCASSLAPYGYTFGSGTRLTVV.

V gene TRBV2 combines with J gene TRBJ2-7, with D possibly TRBD1 on 6 matching bases. Trimming cost V 6 bases and J 2 bases, with 14 bases left between them. The CDR3 is 14 amino acids. Germline assignment: CDR1 SNHLY and CDR2 FYNNEI. The CDR3, as DNA: TGTGCCAGCAGACAACAGGGTCAGGCCTACGAGCAGTACTTC. Translation gives CASRQQGQAYEQYF. Together with reference TRBV2 and TRBJ2-7, the CDR3 gives the full variable domain: EPEVTQTPSHQVTQMGQEVILRCVPISNHLYFYWYRQILGQKVEFLVSFYNNEISEKSEIFDDQFSVERPDGSNFTLKIRSTKLEDSAMYFCASRQQGQAYEQYFGPGTRLTVT.

This clonotype was counted between two and nine times. This sequence joins TRBV10-3 and TRBJ2-3; either TRBD1 or TRBD2 may fit D (6 bases each). Germline V CDR1 and CDR2: ENHRY, SYGVKD. V dropped 6 bases and J dropped 4 bases, with 14 bases sitting between them. The CDR3 is 14 residues long. CDR3 protein: CAIRPRGVADTQYF. The CDR3 coding sequence is TGTGCCATCAGACCTAGGGGGGTGGCAGATACGCAGTATTTT.